The 5 T cell receptor beta chains presented below share a single source sample, sequenced in a study of Ad26.COV2.S vaccination and SARS-CoV-2 variants. Sequenced by immunoSEQ multiplex PCR; TCRdb stores in-frame clones only, minus some. The sample lists hundreds of thousands of clones, around 88% occurring once. Treatment: around 19 received Ad26.COV2.S at low or high dose, single or two shots; 5 received placebo; per-sample allocation not given. Sampling occurred on day 63 after the first vaccine or placebo injection. Source: peripheral blood, taken in a trial of Ad26.COV2.S vaccine versus placebo. The receptors here all came from a person aged 18-65 years who received the Ad26.COV2.S COVID-19 vaccine or a placebo.

This clone was seen once. J is TRBJ2-6 and V is TRBV5-1; the D gene is possibly TRBD1 (6 bases). The CDR3 is 17 amino acids. Germline values: CDR1 SGHRS, CDR2 YFSETQ. The germline V and J ends were trimmed by 3 bases and 1 base, with 14 bases remaining between them. The CDR3 spells CASSWGPQPSGANVLTF. The CDR3, as DNA: TGCGCCAGCAGCTGGGGGCCGCAACCATCTGGGGCCAACGTCCTGACTTTC.

This chain connects TRBV10-3 to TRBJ2-6; D unresolved. V was clipped by 0 bases and J by 1 base, with 13 bases between them. The V gene's germline CDR1 is ENHRY and CDR2 SYGVKD. This CDR3 region has 18 residues. The CDR3 sequence is CAISESGKGLSGANVLTF. Written as DNA, the CDR3 is TGTGCCATCAGTGAGTCGGGGAAAGGGCTGTCTGGGGCCAACGTCCTGACTTTC.

The CDR3 DNA follows: TGCGCCAGCAGCCAAGTAGGGGGCATGGACAGAGACACTGAAGCTTTCTTT. Encoded protein: CASSQVGGMDRDTEAFF. The chain joins TRBV4-1 to TRBJ1-1, with TRBD1 matching over 7 bases. Per the germline V gene, CDR1 is MGHRA and CDR2 is YSYEKL. The CDR3 has 17 amino acids. J gave up 3 bases and V 1 base, and 11 bases lay outside the gene matches.

This clone was recorded only once. This chain's CDR3 is CASSFGVGGGREQYF. The CDR3 DNA sequence: TGTGCCAGCAGCTTCGGAGTAGGAGGCGGGCGCGAGCAGTACTTC. This chain joins TRBV7-2 and TRBJ2-7; possible D gene TRBD2, 5 bases. Trimming took off 3 bases at V and 6 bases at J, with 18 bases between the two ends. CDR1 is SGHTA and CDR2 is FQGNSA in the germline V gene. This CDR3 region has 15 residues.

V and J are TRBV4-1 and TRBJ2-7; 8 nucleotides line up with TRBD1. This CDR3 is built from 17 residues. Germline V gene sequence: CDR1 MGHRA, CDR2 YSYEKL. V dropped 0 bases and J dropped 0; count of bases not matched to a gene: 7. For the CDR3, the DNA is TGCGCCAGCAGCCAAGATCAGGGACAGGTTACCTCCTACGAGCAGTACTTC. It is translated as CASSQDQGQVTSYEQYF.